The 18 T cell receptor beta chains in this list originate from one sample, sequenced in a study of blood T cell repertoires in COVID-19. The method was immunoSEQ multiplex PCR; TCRdb's version includes in-frame clones alone and lacks a portion of them. This table has 210,000 or so clones, around 90% appearing once. Material: peripheral blood. The receptors were sampled from a man aged 45 to 65 with acute or convalescent COVID-19.

The rearrangement links TRBV7-2 to TRBJ2-7; D perhaps matches TRBD1 (5 bases). Germline V gene data show CDR1 as SGHTA and CDR2 as FQGNSA. Trimming removed 1 base at V and 0 bases at J, with 10 bases between. The CDR3 is 15 amino acids. CDR3 in amino acids: CASSLDWGSSYEQYF. CDR3 nucleotides: TGTGCCAGCAGCTTAGACTGGGGCAGCTCCTACGAGCAGTACTTC.

This CDR3 reads CASSQGQGAADTQYF. The CDR3 nucleotides are TGTGCCAGCAGCCAAGGGCAGGGGGCTGCAGATACGCAGTATTTT. The J gene is TRBJ2-3, the V gene TRBV3-1 (or the pseudogene TRBV3-2), with TRBD1 matching 8 bases. CDR1 is LGHDT, CDR2 YNNKEL, per germline (reference sequence). Trimming cost V 1 base and J 4 bases; bases outside gene matches: 4. The CDR3 length is 15 residues.

The V and J genes are TRBV6-5 and TRBJ2-1; 10 nucleotides line up with TRBD1. J gave up 8 bases and V 5 bases, and 6 bases lay outside the gene matches. Germline assignment: CDR1 MNHEY and CDR2 SVGAGI. The CDR3 has 14 amino acids. This CDR3 reads CASSTWTGGDEQFF. CDR3 DNA: TGTGCCAGCAGTACCTGGACAGGGGGAGATGAGCAGTTCTTC.

V usage is TRBV18 and J usage is TRBJ2-5, with TRBD2 as a possible D gene (6 bases). The CDR3 consists of 15 residues. CDR1 is KGHSH, CDR2 LQKENI, per germline. V was shortened by 4 bases and J by 0 bases, with 12 bases between the two germline ends. CDR3 bases: TGTGCCAGCTCACGCGGGACTTCGTACCAAGAGACCCAGTACTTC. It codes for CASSRGTSYQETQYF.

The rearrangement links TRBV30 to TRBJ2-2; a possible D gene is TRBD1 (6 bases). Trimming removed 4 bases from V and 2 bases from J, with 11 bases in between. Germline CDR1 reads GTSNPN; CDR2 reads SVGIG (reference sequence). This CDR3 comprises 14 residues. This CDR3 is CAWKRDTNTGELFF. The CDR3 DNA follows: TGTGCCTGGAAGAGGGACACCAACACCGGGGAGCTGTTTTTT.

This chain joins TRBV29-1 and TRBJ1-2; the D is unclear. Trimming took 3 bases from V and 4 from J, leaving 9 bases between them. The CDR3 spans 12 residues. Germline V gene data show CDR1 as SQVTM and CDR2 as ANQGSEA. CDR3 coding DNA: TGCAGCGTTGAGGCGGGGTTCTATGGCTACACCTTC. Translated, it gives CSVEAGFYGYTF.

V is TRBV5-1 and J is TRBJ1-4; no clear D gene. This CDR3 has 13 amino acids. V dropped 5 bases and J dropped 0 bases, with 5 bases sitting between them. CDR1 and CDR2 from the germline V gene are SGHRS and YFSETQ. The CDR3 region has the DNA TGCGCCAGCAGGAGTTCAACTAATGAAAAACTGTTTTTT. Protein product: CASRSSTNEKLFF.

This CDR3 reads CASQPGTGVNQPQHF. Here the CDR3 DNA reads TGTGCCAGCCAACCTGGGACAGGAGTCAATCAGCCCCAGCATTTT. The gene calls are TRBV2 and TRBJ1-5, with 8 bases identical to TRBD1. Germline CDR1 SNHLY, CDR2 FYNNEI. CDR3 length equals 15 residues. V dropped 8 bases and J dropped 3; count of bases not matched to a gene: 9.

V and J are TRBV19 and TRBJ1-5; TRBD1 matches at 10 bases. V lost 5 bases to trimming and J lost 4 bases; unmatched junction nucleotides: 5. There are 15 residues in the CDR3. The germline V gene has CDR1 LNHDA and CDR2 SQIVND (reference sequence). For the CDR3, the DNA is TGTGCCAGTAGTCCGAGGACAGGGGGGAATCAGCCCCAGCATTTT. Protein product: CASSPRTGGNQPQHF. Drawing the rest from reference TRBV19 and TRBJ1-5, the complete variable domain is DGGITQSPKYLFRKEGQNVTLSCEQNLNHDAMYWYRQDPGQGLRLIYYSQIVNDFQKGDIAEGYSVSREKKESFPLTVTSAQKNPTAFYLCASSPRTGGNQPQHFGDGTRLSIL.

The rearrangement uses TRBV2 and TRBJ1-1, with 7 bases fitting TRBD1. CDR3 length equals 15 residues. The V segment lost 6 bases and the J segment 7 bases; nucleotides outside the gene matches: 14. Germline V gene sequence: CDR1 SNHLY, CDR2 FYNNEI. The CDR3 bases are TGTGCCAGCAGCCGGGACAGCGCCTTCCTCGATGAAGCTTTCTTT. It translates to CASSRDSAFLDEAFF.

CDR3 in DNA: TGTGCCAGCAGTCGACAGGGCTATGGCTACACCTTC. It yields the protein CASSRQGYGYTF. The V gene is TRBV28, the J gene TRBJ1-2; TRBD1 matches 7 bases. V trimming: 5 bases; J trimming: 4 bases; junction bases outside the gene matches: 1. Germline loops: CDR1 MDHEN, CDR2 SYDVKM. CDR3 length: 12 amino acids.

This chain links TRBV30 with TRBJ1-4; no clear D. The germline CDR1 and CDR2 sequences are GTSNPN and SVGIG (reference sequence). This CDR3 comprises 14 residues. The ends were cut back, 0 bases at V and 7 bases at J, with 12 bases in the middle. The CDR3 sequence: CAWSVRIRGEKLFF. For the CDR3, the DNA is TGTGCCTGGAGTGTGCGGATCCGAGGTGAAAAACTGTTTTTT.

The chain joins TRBV7-9 to TRBJ2-1; 11 bases are a match to TRBD2. The germline CDR1 and CDR2 sequences are SEHNR and FQNEAQ (reference sequence). The CDR3 runs 15 residues. The trim removed 2 bases at V and 4 bases at J, leaving 1 base unmatched. CDR3 in DNA: TGTGCCAGCAGCTTAACTAGCGGGGGATACAATGAGCAGTTCTTC. It yields the protein CASSLTSGGYNEQFF.

The V gene is TRBV27, the J gene TRBJ2-5; 8 bases map to TRBD1. V trimming: 3 bases; J trimming: 5 bases; junction bases outside the gene matches: 8. The CDR3 consists of 15 residues. Germline CDR1 reads MNHEY; CDR2 reads SMNVEV (reference sequence). In DNA, the CDR3 is TGTGCCAGCAGTTTCGCCAGGGGGCTTGGGGAGACCCAGTACTTC. Residues: CASSFARGLGETQYF.

The rearrangement uses TRBV2 and TRBJ2-3; TRBD1 might be the D (6 bases). Trimming stripped 5 bases from V and 0 bases from J, with 12 bases between. Germline-derived CDR1 and CDR2 are SNHLY and FYNNEI. CDR3 length: 15 residues. The CDR3 DNA is TGTGCCAGCAGTTCACAAAGGGGGAGCACAGATACGCAGTATTTT. This gives the protein CASSSQRGSTDTQYF.

This clone was recorded only once. This chain joins TRBV7-3 and TRBJ1-1; maybe TRBD1 (6 bases). This CDR3 is 15 amino acids long. Germline V lookup: CDR1 SGHTA, CDR2 FQGTGA. V was shortened by 5 bases and J by 5 bases, with 18 bases between the two germline ends. This CDR3 reads CASSRRGGEGTEAFF. The CDR3 DNA reads as TGTGCCAGCAGCCGCCGTGGGGGCGAAGGGACTGAAGCTTTCTTT.

V and J are TRBV7-9 and TRBJ2-5; the D gene is possibly TRBD1 (6 bases). V shed 6 bases and J shed 2 bases, with 13 bases lying between them. Germline-derived CDR1 and CDR2 are SEHNR and FQNEAQ (reference sequence). The CDR3 runs to 14 residues. In nucleotides, the CDR3 is TGTGCCAGCAGTTACTCAACAGGGCAAGAGACCCAGTACTTC. It codes for CASSYSTGQETQYF.

The chain carries TRBV7-8 and TRBJ1-4; 11 positions match TRBD1. Germline loops: CDR1 SGHVS, CDR2 FQNEAQ. The CDR3 spans 15 residues. Losses at the gene ends were 5 bases for V and 7 bases for J; bases not matched to a gene: 6. DNA of the CDR3: TGTGCCAGCAGCGCTACGGACAGGGGGCTTGAAAAACTGTTTTTT. Its translation: CASSATDRGLEKLFF. Using reference TRBV7-8 and TRBJ1-4 for the parts outside the CDR3, the full variable domain is GAGVSQSPRYKVAKRGQDVALRCDPISGHVSLFWYQQALGQGPEFLTYFQNEAQLDKSGLPSDRFFAERPEGSVSTLKIQRTQQEDSAVYLCASSATDRGLEKLFFGSGTQLSVL.